This T cell receptor (beta chain) emerged from a study of T cell changes during pregnancy in multiple sclerosis. The V end was cut by 1 base, the J end by 2 bases, with 14 bases between. Germline-derived CDR1 and CDR2 are SGHTA and FQGNSA. The CDR3 runs to 16 residues. The method was immunoSEQ multiplex PCR; TCRdb's version includes in-frame clones alone and lacks a portion of them. Of roughly 40,000 clones listed, about nine tenths are singletons. This clonotype was sampled from a female donor with multiple sclerosis, enrolled in a pregnancy study. The material sequenced was CD4+ T cells from peripheral blood mononuclear cells, taken in the first trimester of pregnancy. The chain carries TRBV7-2 and TRBJ2-5, with D perhaps matching TRBD2 (6 bases). The CDR3 spells CASSLGARRVQETQYF. The CDR3 DNA reads as TGTGCCAGCAGCTTAGGGGCCAGGAGGGTACAAGAGACCCAGTACTTC.